Listed below are T cell receptor beta chains from one sample, sequenced in a study of radiotherapy plus CTLA-4 blockade in lung cancer. Clones were sequenced by immunoSEQ multiplex PCR, and TCRdb holds only the in-frame ones, with some missing. Of 80,000 to 100,000 clones in the sample, roughly 74% were seen once. The sequenced sample was peripheral blood, obtained from a patient treated with radiotherapy plus ipilimumab. Every receptor here comes from a human donor with non-small cell lung cancer who had a partial response to radiotherapy plus ipilimumab. Some clones in this sample may be carry-over from other donors' samples. CDR3s include the opening cysteine and the closing phenylalanine or tryptophan. The order of the fields is D gene, clone size, V gene, J gene, CDR3 DNA, CDR3 protein. A D gene is named only where the DNA matches it firmly. The listing skips clone size in some rows; elsewhere it reads once, few, many or a size class.

D gene: .; clone size: few; V gene: TRBV5-1; J gene: TRBJ1-3; CDR3 DNA: TGCGCCAGCAGCGTGGGCGGACTGAGCTCTGGAAACACCATATATTTT; CDR3 protein: CASSVGGLSSGNTIYF
D gene: .; clone size: .; V gene: TRBV20-1; J gene: TRBJ1-4; CDR3 DNA: TGCAGTGCTCCCGGGAATGAAAAACTGTTTTTT; CDR3 protein: CSAPGNEKLFF
D gene: .; clone size: few; V gene: TRBV27; J gene: TRBJ1-1; CDR3 DNA: TGTGCCAGCAGTTTTAGGGACTATAACACTGAAGCTTTCTTT; CDR3 protein: CASSFRDYNTEAFF
D gene: .; clone size: medium-sized; V gene: TRBV7-9; J gene: TRBJ2-1; CDR3 DNA: TGTGCCAGCAGCTACCCCTCAGGCTACAATGAGCAGTTCTTC; CDR3 protein: CASSYPSGYNEQFF
D gene: TRBD2; clone size: few; V gene: TRBV4-2; J gene: TRBJ2-5; CDR3 DNA: TGTGCCAGCAGCCAGCGCTGGGCCCGGGGGACTAAAGAGACCCAGTACTTC; CDR3 protein: CASSQRWARGTKETQYF
D gene: .; clone size: .; V gene: TRBV9; J gene: TRBJ1-4; CDR3 DNA: TGTGCCAGCGCCGCCCGGGTTAATGAAAAACTGTTTTTT; CDR3 protein: CASAARVNEKLFF
D gene: .; clone size: few; V gene: TRBV19; J gene: TRBJ2-3; CDR3 DNA: TGTGCCAGTAGTATGGTCCTGGCCCCAAATACGCAGTATTTT; CDR3 protein: CASSMVLAPNTQYF
D gene: TRBD2; clone size: once; V gene: TRBV19; J gene: TRBJ2-7; CDR3 DNA: TGTGCCAGTAGTCCCCGGGGGGGGGCGGCCGAGCAGTACTTC; CDR3 protein: CASSPRGGAAEQYF
D gene: TRBD2; clone size: .; V gene: TRBV6-1; J gene: TRBJ2-1; CDR3 DNA: TGTGCCAGCTTACCGCGGGGGTCTTACAATGAGCAGTTCTTC; CDR3 protein: CASLPRGSYNEQFF
D gene: .; clone size: .; V gene: TRBV10-3; J gene: TRBJ2-1; CDR3 DNA: TGTGCCATCAGTGAGGGACTACTAAGCAACGAGCAGTTCTTC; CDR3 protein: CAISEGLLSNEQFF
D gene: .; clone size: .; V gene: TRBV2; J gene: TRBJ2-5; CDR3 DNA: TGTGCCAGCAGAGGTTCGCGAGTTACAGATGAGTCCCAAGAGACCCAGTACTTC; CDR3 protein: CASRGSRVTDESQETQYF
D gene: TRBD1; clone size: once; V gene: TRBV28; J gene: TRBJ1-2; CDR3 DNA: TGTGCCAGCGACGCCGCGACAGGGGTCTATGGCTACACCTTC; CDR3 protein: CASDAATGVYGYTF
D gene: .; clone size: .; V gene: TRBV28; J gene: TRBJ1-3; CDR3 DNA: TGTGCCAGCAGCCTAACTCTTGGAAACACCATATATTTT; CDR3 protein: CASSLTLGNTIYF
D gene: .; clone size: .; V gene: TRBV6-4; J gene: TRBJ2-7; CDR3 DNA: TGTGCCAGCCACAGCACTAGGGATACCTACGAGCAGTACTTC; CDR3 protein: CASHSTRDTYEQYF
D gene: TRBD1; clone size: few; V gene: TRBV7-9; J gene: TRBJ2-7; CDR3 DNA: TGTGCCAGCAGCACCGACAGGGCCTACGAGCAGTACTTC; CDR3 protein: CASSTDRAYEQYF
D gene: TRBD2; clone size: .; V gene: TRBV11-2; J gene: TRBJ2-3; CDR3 DNA: TGTGCCAGCAGCTTAGTCGCGGGAGGGTTGTTAGATACGCAGTATTTT; CDR3 protein: CASSLVAGGLLDTQYF
D gene: .; clone size: .; V gene: TRBV14; J gene: TRBJ1-2; CDR3 DNA: TGTGCCAGCAGCCAAGTCGGCAGGGGCTATGGCTACACCTTC; CDR3 protein: CASSQVGRGYGYTF
D gene: TRBD1; clone size: .; V gene: TRBV5-1; J gene: TRBJ1-3; CDR3 DNA: TGCGCCAGCAGCCCGGGACAGTTTGGAAACACCATATATTTT; CDR3 protein: CASSPGQFGNTIYF
D gene: TRBD1; clone size: .; V gene: TRBV5-5; J gene: TRBJ2-2; CDR3 DNA: TGTGCCAGCCAAGGCCGGGACAGCAGGCCGGGCTTCACCGGGGAGCTGTTTTTT; CDR3 protein: CASQGRDSRPGFTGELFF
D gene: TRBD1; clone size: .; V gene: TRBV18; J gene: TRBJ1-1; CDR3 DNA: TGTGCCAGCTCACCCCTCCTCGGACAGGGGGCCGAAGCTTTCTTT; CDR3 protein: CASSPLLGQGAEAFF
D gene: TRBD1; clone size: .; V gene: TRBV2; J gene: TRBJ1-5; CDR3 DNA: TGTGCCAGCAGTGGACAGGGTGCGGGCTATCAGCCCCAGCATTTT; CDR3 protein: CASSGQGAGYQPQHF
D gene: TRBD1; clone size: .; V gene: TRBV5-1; J gene: TRBJ2-2; CDR3 DNA: TGCGCCAGCAGCGGGACAGGGGGCGCGGACACCGGGGAGCTGTTTTTT; CDR3 protein: CASSGTGGADTGELFF
D gene: .; clone size: few; V gene: TRBV19; J gene: TRBJ1-1; CDR3 DNA: TGTGCCAGTAGTATATCGGGAAATCCGGGAACTGAAGCTTTCTTT; CDR3 protein: CASSISGNPGTEAFF
D gene: TRBD2; clone size: .; V gene: TRBV12-5; J gene: TRBJ2-2; CDR3 DNA: TGTGCTAGTGCCCCCTCTAGCGGGGTGGGAACCGGGGAGCTGTTTTTT; CDR3 protein: CASAPSSGVGTGELFF
D gene: .; clone size: .; V gene: TRBV5-1; J gene: TRBJ1-2; CDR3 DNA: TGCGCCAGCAGCTTGGGGTCCCCAACAGGGCAAAAGAGGCGGATTTATGGCTACACCTTC; CDR3 protein: CASSLGSPTGQKRRIYGYTF
D gene: .; clone size: .; V gene: TRBV7-8; J gene: TRBJ1-4; CDR3 DNA: TGTGCCAGCAGCTACGGTAGGAGGGGCGGACTGTTTTTT; CDR3 protein: CASSYGRRGGLFF
D gene: TRBD2; clone size: .; V gene: TRBV6-5; J gene: TRBJ2-1; CDR3 DNA: TGTGCCAGCAGTTACGAGGCGGGGGTGAGCAATGAGCAGTTCTTC; CDR3 protein: CASSYEAGVSNEQFF
D gene: .; clone size: .; V gene: TRBV7-2; J gene: TRBJ2-3; CDR3 DNA: TGTGCCAGCAGCCCGGGACAGAGGGCGGGAACGGGAGATACGCAGTATTTT; CDR3 protein: CASSPGQRAGTGDTQYF
D gene: .; clone size: .; V gene: TRBV12-1; J gene: TRBJ2-7; CDR3 DNA: TGTGCCAGCAGCTTTCGAATGCACCGTCTAGCGGGAAATGCCTACGAGCAGTACTTC; CDR3 protein: CASSFRMHRLAGNAYEQYF
D gene: .; clone size: .; V gene: TRBV4-1; J gene: TRBJ2-1; CDR3 DNA: TGCGCCAGCAGCCACCCAGGACTCGCGGGCAATGAGCAGTTCTTC; CDR3 protein: CASSHPGLAGNEQFF
D gene: .; clone size: .; V gene: TRBV6-6; J gene: TRBJ1-3; CDR3 DNA: TGTGCCAGCTTTGAGTGGGGGCCCTTCAGGAACACCATATATTTT; CDR3 protein: CASFEWGPFRNTIYF
D gene: .; clone size: .; V gene: TRBV30; J gene: TRBJ2-5; CDR3 DNA: TGTGCCTGGAGTCAGGGCGAGACCCAGTACTTC; CDR3 protein: CAWSQGETQYF
D gene: TRBD1; clone size: .; V gene: TRBV5-6; J gene: TRBJ1-1; CDR3 DNA: TGTGCCAGCAGCTTTGACAGGGCGGGTACTGAAGCTTTCTTT; CDR3 protein: CASSFDRAGTEAFF
D gene: TRBD2; clone size: .; V gene: TRBV19; J gene: TRBJ2-5; CDR3 DNA: TGTGCCAGTAGTTCGACTAGCGGAAGAAAAGAGACCCAGTACTTC; CDR3 protein: CASSSTSGRKETQYF
D gene: .; clone size: few; V gene: TRBV4-3; J gene: TRBJ2-7; CDR3 DNA: TGCGCCAGCAGCCAAGCCTACCCGGGGTTCGAGCAGTACTTC; CDR3 protein: CASSQAYPGFEQYF
D gene: TRBD2; clone size: .; V gene: TRBV28; J gene: TRBJ2-2; CDR3 DNA: TGTGCCAGCAGCCCCTTCTCCGCTTTGGTCGGGAGGCGTACCGGGGAGCTGTTTTTT; CDR3 protein: CASSPFSALVGRRTGELFF
D gene: .; clone size: .; V gene: TRBV28; J gene: TRBJ1-2; CDR3 DNA: TGTGCCAGCATCCCATACCAGACAGTTCCCTATGGCTACACCTTC; CDR3 protein: CASIPYQTVPYGYTF
D gene: TRBD1; clone size: .; V gene: TRBV7-8; J gene: TRBJ2-1; CDR3 DNA: TGTGCCAGCAGCTCTAGACAGGGGGACGGCAATGAGCAGTTCTTC; CDR3 protein: CASSSRQGDGNEQFF
D gene: TRBD1; clone size: once; V gene: TRBV28; J gene: TRBJ1-2; CDR3 DNA: TGTGCCAGCAGGGGAACGACCGGGACAGGGGGCGGTGGCTACACCTTC; CDR3 protein: CASRGTTGTGGGGYTF
D gene: .; clone size: .; V gene: TRBV20-1; J gene: TRBJ1-4; CDR3 DNA: TGCAGTGCTAGCCCAAATGAAAAACTGTTTTTT; CDR3 protein: CSASPNEKLFF
D gene: TRBD2; clone size: once; V gene: TRBV5-4; J gene: TRBJ2-1; CDR3 DNA: TGTGCCAGCAGCTTCCGGCTAGCGGGAGGGTATGAGCAGTTCTTC; CDR3 protein: CASSFRLAGGYEQFF
D gene: .; clone size: .; V gene: TRBV7-9; J gene: TRBJ1-6; CDR3 DNA: TGTGCCAGCAGCGCCCATTCTGACAAGAATTCACCCCTCCACTTT; CDR3 protein: CASSAHSDKNSPLHF
D gene: .; clone size: few; V gene: TRBV5-6; J gene: TRBJ2-2; CDR3 DNA: TGTGCCAGCAGCGTGGGACTGTCCGGGGAGCTGTTTTTT; CDR3 protein: CASSVGLSGELFF
D gene: .; clone size: .; V gene: TRBV18; J gene: TRBJ1-6; CDR3 DNA: TGTGCCAGCTCACCACAGCCCCCAGGTAGTTCACCCCTCCACTTT; CDR3 protein: CASSPQPPGSSPLHF
D gene: .; clone size: .; V gene: TRBV4-1; J gene: TRBJ2-1; CDR3 DNA: TGCGCCAGCAGCCAAAGTTGGACGGGATTATACAATGAGCAGTTCTTC; CDR3 protein: CASSQSWTGLYNEQFF
D gene: TRBD2; clone size: .; V gene: TRBV29-1; J gene: TRBJ2-2; CDR3 DNA: TGCAGCGTTGGGGCGGGAGGGTTAACCGGGGAGCTGTTTTTT; CDR3 protein: CSVGAGGLTGELFF
D gene: .; clone size: .; V gene: TRBV9; J gene: TRBJ2-2; CDR3 DNA: TGTGCCAGCAGCTTATTCGAGGGGGCGAACACCGGGGAGCTGTTTTTT; CDR3 protein: CASSLFEGANTGELFF
D gene: .; clone size: .; V gene: TRBV11-3; J gene: TRBJ1-1; CDR3 DNA: TGTGCCAGCAGCTTAGAACAGAAAGCTTTCTTT; CDR3 protein: CASSLEQKAFF